This TCR beta chain appears in the sequencing data of a study of blood T cells in healthy people across ages. Notes on the study in general: TCR beta diversity per million T cells fell roughly linearly with age.

Combining a sample-barcoded 5' primer with a J-beta primer mix, a second PCR ran for roughly 6 to 11 cycles. TCRdb itself ran the 5' RACE reads through MiXCR, one entry per CDR3 protein. The table has about 630,000 distinct CDR3 sequences, approximately 21% seen once. This CDR3 has 17 amino acids. CDR1 is SGHTA and CDR2 is FQGNSA in the germline V gene. J gave up 2 bases and V 3 bases, and 1 base lay outside the gene matches. This clonotype was detected a few times. Its antigen is currently unknown. This receptor was taken from a man aged 70 or older in good health. V gene TRBV7-2 combines with J gene TRBJ2-2, with TRBD2 matching 15 bases. The sequenced sample was blood. Here the CDR3 DNA reads TGTGCCAGCAGCTTGGGACTAGCGGGAGGAAACACCGGGGAGCTGTTTTTT. This sequence encodes CASSLGLAGGNTGELFF.